The 16 T cell receptor beta chains reported below all come from one sample, sequenced in a study of graft-versus-host responses after intestinal transplantation. The antigens these receptors bind are not known. Profiled with immunoSEQ multiplex PCR; TCRdb holds only in-frame clones, not every one. This sample has about 81,000 clones, with around 90% found just once. The material was unstimulated CD4+ T cells sorted from spleen or lymph node cells, obtained before intestinal transplant. Every receptor here comes from a human donor who received an intestinal transplant.

The rearrangement links TRBV7-3 to TRBJ2-3, with TRBD2 identical over 12 bases. The germline V gene has CDR1 SGHTA and CDR2 FQGTGA. CDR3 length: 16 residues. Trimming at V came to 2 bases and at J to 2 bases, leaving 2 bases not matched to a gene. CDR3 loop: CASSLGLAGLTDTQYF. DNA of the CDR3: TGTGCCAGCAGCTTAGGACTAGCGGGGCTCACAGATACGCAGTATTTT.

The gene calls are TRBV5-4 and TRBJ2-7; 9 bases align to TRBD1. The germline gives CDR1 SGHNT, CDR2 YYREEE (reference sequence). The CDR3 is made up of 15 amino acids. The J segment lost 2 bases and the V segment lost 4 bases, leaving 7 bases of the junction unmatched. CDR3 sequence reads: CASSPTNRGPYEQYF. CDR3 nucleotides: TGTGCCAGCAGCCCTACTAACAGGGGGCCCTACGAGCAGTACTTC.

The CDR3 here is CASSIEAGVYLTQYF. CDR3 DNA: TGTGCCAGTAGTATAGAGGCAGGGGTCTACCTGACCCAGTACTTC. This chain uses TRBV19 with TRBJ2-5; the D gene is possibly TRBD1 (6 bases). The V end was cut by 0 bases, the J end by 7 bases, with 15 bases between. The CDR3 spans 15 residues. Looked up from germline, CDR1 is LNHDA and CDR2 is SQIVND (reference sequence).

The genes are TRBV5-1 and TRBJ2-7, with D possibly being TRBD2 (7 bases). Looked up from germline, CDR1 is SGHRS and CDR2 is YFSETQ. The germline V and J ends were trimmed by 5 bases and 5 bases, with 14 bases remaining between them. This CDR3 is 13 amino acids long. The CDR3 bases are TGCGCCAGCAGTGAGGGGGGGAGGGACGAGCAGTACTTC. This gives the protein CASSEGGRDEQYF.

The chain is built from TRBV2 and TRBJ2-3; tentatively, D is TRBD1 (5 bases). The V gene lost 8 bases and the J gene lost 2 bases, with 20 bases spanning the gap. The CDR3 runs 16 residues. Germline CDR1 SNHLY, CDR2 FYNNEI. CDR3 coding DNA: TGTGCCAGCGAGGACACACTTTTTACCTCCACAGATACGCAGTATTTT. Amino acid sequence: CASEDTLFTSTDTQYF.

This chain uses TRBV28 with TRBJ1-5; 10 bases line up with TRBD1. The CDR3 loop spans 14 amino acids. The germline CDR1 and CDR2 sequences are MDHEN and SYDVKM. J gave up 5 bases and V 5 bases, and 3 bases lay outside the gene matches. DNA for the CDR3: TGTGCCAGCAGTAAGGACAGGGGGGATCAGCCCCAGCATTTT. Protein: CASSKDRGDQPQHF. The full variable domain, with the rest looked up from reference TRBV28 and TRBJ1-5, is DVKVTQSSRYLVKRTGEKVFLECVQDMDHENMFWYRQDPGLGLRLIYFSYDVKMKEKGDIPEGYSVSREKKERFSLILESASTNQTSMYLCASSKDRGDQPQHFGDGTRLSIL.

The chain is built from TRBV27 and TRBJ1-1, with a possible D match to TRBD1 (6 bases). In germline, CDR1 is MNHEY, CDR2 SMNVEV (reference sequence). Trimming removed 2 bases at V and 5 bases at J, with 15 bases between. The CDR3 consists of 15 residues. CDR3 bases: TGTGCCAGCAGTTTAGTCGGGGGGCGGGAAACTGAAGCTTTCTTT. This translates into CASSLVGGRETEAFF.

CDR3 nucleotide sequence: TGTGCCAGCAACACTGGGGCCAACGTCCTGACTTTC. Protein sequence: CASNTGANVLTF. The chain uses TRBV7-8 and TRBJ2-6; D gene ambiguous. CDR3 length: 12 amino acids. The V end lost 7 bases, the J end lost 2 bases, and 3 bases lay between the germline ends. Germline values: CDR1 SGHVS, CDR2 FQNEAQ.

The count of this clone is one. V is TRBV28 and J is TRBJ2-1; 10 bases map to TRBD2. In germline, CDR1 is MDHEN, CDR2 SYDVKM. This CDR3 spans 14 amino acids. J gave up 7 bases and V 6 bases, and 6 bases lay outside the gene matches. The chain's CDR3 is CASRLAGPDNEQFF. The CDR3 DNA reads as TGTGCCAGCAGACTAGCGGGGCCAGATAATGAGCAGTTCTTC.

A single count supports this clone. The chain has TRBV6-6 and TRBJ2-5, with D unclear. The CDR3 extends over 15 amino acids. V was pared by 0 bases and J by 1 base, with 9 bases between. Looked up from germline, CDR1 is MNHNY and CDR2 is SVGAGI (reference sequence). CDR3 in amino acids: CASSYSRNSQETQYF. CDR3 in DNA: TGTGCCAGCAGTTACTCGAGGAACTCCCAAGAGACCCAGTACTTC.

Relative to its sample, this clone is medium-sized (0.01 to 0.1%). This CDR3 is also generated by other DNA sequences in the sample. The chain couples TRBV5-1 to TRBJ1-1; tentatively, D is TRBD1 (6 bases). Germline values: CDR1 SGHRS, CDR2 YFSETQ. This CDR3 comprises 14 residues. The V gene lost 3 bases and the J gene lost 1 base, with 10 bases spanning the gap. CDR3 protein: CASSSGQPNTEAFF. The CDR3 coding sequence is TGCGCCAGCAGCTCCGGACAGCCGAACACTGAAGCTTTCTTT.

This clone showed up just once. The chain uses TRBV29-1 and TRBJ1-5; 7 bases are shared with TRBD1. Looked up from germline, CDR1 is SQVTM and CDR2 is ANQGSEA. This CDR3 has 13 amino acids. The J segment lost 5 bases and the V segment lost 5 bases, leaving 6 bases of the junction unmatched. The CDR3 region has the DNA TGCAGCGTTTGGGACAGAAACGATCAGCCCCAGCATTTT. Amino acid sequence: CSVWDRNDQPQHF.

The chain uses TRBV2 and TRBJ1-5, with 7 bases lining up with TRBD1. Germline CDR1 reads SNHLY; CDR2 reads FYNNEI. The V segment lost 3 bases and the J segment 6 bases; nucleotides outside the gene matches: 5. The CDR3 has 14 residues. CDR3 sequence reads: CASSDDRVTQPQHF. CDR3 bases: TGTGCCAGCAGTGACGACAGGGTGACTCAGCCCCAGCATTTT.

The V gene is TRBV6-6, the J gene TRBJ1-3; D is ambiguous. The CDR3 extends over 14 amino acids. Germline V gene lookup returns CDR1 MNHNY and CDR2 SVGAGI (reference sequence). V shed 9 bases and J shed 2 bases, with 14 bases lying between them. The CDR3 protein is CASRREGAGNTIYF. In DNA, the CDR3 is TGTGCCAGTCGGCGGGAAGGTGCTGGAAACACCATATATTTT.

The chain recombines TRBV5-4 with TRBJ2-7; 7 bases fit TRBD1. The trim removed 2 bases at V and 2 bases at J, leaving 1 base unmatched. Germline V gene lookup returns CDR1 SGHNT and CDR2 YYREEE (reference sequence). The CDR3 is made up of 13 amino acids. This chain's CDR3 is CASSLQGPYEQYF. DNA of the CDR3: TGTGCCAGCAGCTTACAGGGGCCCTACGAGCAGTACTTC.

This rearrangement joins TRBV2 to TRBJ2-1, with a tentative D call TRBD1 (7 bases). CDR3 size: 17 residues. The germline V gene encodes CDR1 SNHLY and CDR2 FYNNEI. Trimming stripped 7 bases from V and 10 bases from J, with 29 bases between. The DNA for the CDR3 is TGTGCCAGCATCCCCCCACGGCAGGGGGAGGCTACAGGGGAGCAGTTCTTC. Translating it yields CASIPPRQGEATGEQFF. Full variable domain (rest looked up from reference TRBV2 and TRBJ2-1): EPEVTQTPSHQVTQMGQEVILRCVPISNHLYFYWYRQILGQKVEFLVSFYNNEISEKSEIFDDQFSVERPDGSNFTLKIRSTKLEDSAMYFCASIPPRQGEATGEQFFGPGTRLTVL.